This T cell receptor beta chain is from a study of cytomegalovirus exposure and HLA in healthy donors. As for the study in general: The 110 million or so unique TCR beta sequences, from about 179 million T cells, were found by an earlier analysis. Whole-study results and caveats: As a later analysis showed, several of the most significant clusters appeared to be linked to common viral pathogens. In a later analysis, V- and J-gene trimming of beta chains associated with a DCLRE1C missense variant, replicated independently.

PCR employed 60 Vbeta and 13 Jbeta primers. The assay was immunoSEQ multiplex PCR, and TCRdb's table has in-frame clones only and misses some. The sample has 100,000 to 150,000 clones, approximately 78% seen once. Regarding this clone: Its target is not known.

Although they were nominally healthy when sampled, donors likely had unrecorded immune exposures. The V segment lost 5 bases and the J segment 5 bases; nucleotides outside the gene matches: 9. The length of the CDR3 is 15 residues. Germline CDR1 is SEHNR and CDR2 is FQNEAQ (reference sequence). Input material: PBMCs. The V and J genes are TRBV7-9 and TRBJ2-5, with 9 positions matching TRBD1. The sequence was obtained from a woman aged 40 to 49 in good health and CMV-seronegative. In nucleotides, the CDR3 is TGTGCCAGCAGCATGGCGACAGGGGGATCGGAGACCCAGTACTTC. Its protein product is CASSMATGGSETQYF.